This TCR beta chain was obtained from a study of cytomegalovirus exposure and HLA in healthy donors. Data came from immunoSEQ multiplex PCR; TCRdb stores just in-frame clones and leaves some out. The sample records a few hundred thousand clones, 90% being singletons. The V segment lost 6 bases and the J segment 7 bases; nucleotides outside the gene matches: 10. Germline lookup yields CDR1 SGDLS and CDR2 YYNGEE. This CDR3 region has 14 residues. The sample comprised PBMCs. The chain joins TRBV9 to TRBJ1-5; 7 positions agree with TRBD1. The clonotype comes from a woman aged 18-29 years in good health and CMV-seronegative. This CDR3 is CASINRGRGQPQHF. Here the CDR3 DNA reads TGTGCCAGCATCAACAGGGGACGGGGACAGCCCCAGCATTTT.